Listed here are 30 T cell receptor beta chains from one sample, sequenced in a study of metastatic and nonmetastatic thyroid tumors. Thyroid surgery had not been preceded by any treatment in any patient. Using MiXCR, TCRdb reanalyzed the PCR reads. The table has 25,000 to 30,000 clones, 3.5% to 4.5% seen once. Material: blood. The receptors derive from a male donor with papillary thyroid cancer or a benign thyroid nodule (not recorded which). Some clones in this sample may be carry-over from other donors' samples.

This clone showed up many times. J is TRBJ2-3 and V is TRBV10-3; D is uncertain. CDR1 and CDR2 (germline): ENHRY, SYGVKD. The ends were cut back, 8 bases at V and 7 bases at J, with 10 bases in the middle. The CDR3 has 11 residues. The CDR3 loop is CAIDSEHTQYF. The CDR3, as DNA: TGTGCCATCGATTCGGAGCATACGCAGTATTTT.

A word on this clone: A read error is likely, as this CDR3 ends without the conserved phenylalanine or tryptophan. The chain carries TRBV20-1 and TRBJ2-7; D is perhaps TRBD2 (6 bases). V lost 7 bases, J lost 9 bases, and 25 bases lay in between. CDR1 and CDR2 (germline): DFQATT, SNEGSKA (reference sequence). This CDR3 comprises 14 residues. CDR3 residues: CSVPRGRDIHAQYC. DNA of the CDR3: TGCAGTGTCCCCCGCGGGCGGGATATACACGCGCAGTACTGC.

The chain has TRBV7-3 and TRBJ2-2; D possibly uses TRBD1 or TRBD2 (6 bases each). The CDR3 spans 15 residues. Germline CDR1 and CDR2: SGHTA and FQGTGA. The ends were cut back, 1 base at V and 4 bases at J, with 10 bases in the middle. The CDR3 coding sequence is TGTGCCAGCAGCTTAAGCGGAGGGGGCACCGGGGAGCTGTTTTTT. This codes for CASSLSGGGTGELFF.

The table lists this clone with a few counts. The chain is built from TRBV2 and TRBJ2-2; D may be TRBD2 (7 bases). Trimming took 6 bases from V and 2 from J, leaving 16 bases between them. This CDR3 is built from 16 residues. In germline, CDR1 is SNHLY, CDR2 FYNNEI. The CDR3 nucleotides read TGTGCCAGCAGCCAATTGGGGGGGCAAAACACCGGGGAGCTGTTTTTT. This gives the protein CASSQLGGQNTGELFF.

This clone was seen ten or more times. The chain is built from TRBV11-2 and TRBJ2-7; D not resolved. This CDR3 is built from 12 residues. Looked up from germline, CDR1 is SGHAT and CDR2 is FQNNGV. The germline V and J ends were trimmed by 1 base and 7 bases, with 8 bases remaining between them. In DNA, the CDR3 is TGTGCCAGCAGCTTAGGTGTGGAAGAGCAGTACTTC. This gives the protein CASSLGVEEQYF.

This clone was recorded a few times. The junction departs from germline at one end; a sequencing error may be responsible. V gene TRBV12-3 or TRBV12-4 combines with J gene TRBJ2-1; the D is unclear. This CDR3 spans 11 amino acids. The DNA of the CDR3 is TGTGCCAGCAGTTTGGCCAATGAGCAGCTCTTC. Translated, it gives CASSLANEQLF.

This clone was observed many times. The chain recombines TRBV10-1 with TRBJ2-7, with TRBD2 matching over 9 bases. CDR3 length: 15 residues. Germline V gene data show CDR1 as WNHNN and CDR2 as SYGVQD (reference sequence). The J segment lost 6 bases and the V segment lost 2 bases, leaving 8 bases of the junction unmatched. This CDR3 is CASSELAGGPGEQYF. CDR3 bases: TGCGCCAGCAGTGAGCTTGCGGGAGGGCCGGGCGAGCAGTACTTC.

The V gene is TRBV7-2, the J gene TRBJ2-2; D not certain. V was pared by 1 base and J by 7 bases, with 7 bases between. This CDR3 has 13 residues. CDR1 and CDR2 from the germline V gene are SGHTA and FQGNSA. The CDR3 is CASSLVSGGELFF. In DNA, the CDR3 is TGTGCCAGCAGCTTAGTGTCTGGCGGGGAGCTGTTTTTT.

This clone was observed a few times. The junction departs from the called germline gene at one end, perhaps through a read error. The chain is built from TRBV27 and TRBJ2-3; D gene ambiguous. CDR3 length equals 17 residues. Germline V gives CDR1 MNHEY, CDR2 SMNVEV (reference sequence). CDR3 region: CARSFQVHSYKADTQYF. CDR3 sequence (DNA): TGTGCCAGAAGTTTCCAGGTGCACTCCTACAAGGCAGATACGCAGTATTTT.

This clone was picked up a small number of times. An end of the junction does not agree with germline; a read error may underlie this. V and J are TRBV7-3 and TRBJ2-6; no clear D. Germline V gene sequence: CDR1 SGHTA, CDR2 FQGTGA. The CDR3 spans 16 residues. The CDR3 DNA is TGTGCCATCAGCTTAACTGGGTTCTCTGGGGCCAACGTCCTGACTTTC. Protein sequence: CAISLTGFSGANVLTF.

The V and J genes are TRBV6-2 or TRBV6-3 and TRBJ2-7, with unresolved D. Germline V CDR1 and CDR2: MNHEY, SVGEGT. CDR3 length: 12 amino acids. The ends were cut back, 5 bases at V and 2 bases at J, with 7 bases in the middle. Here the CDR3 reads CASSPNAYEQYF. The CDR3 DNA reads TGTGCCAGCAGTCCCAACGCCTACGAGCAGTACTTC.

This clone showed up just a few times. No conserved phenylalanine or tryptophan is present at the end of the CDR3, so a read error is the likely explanation. This chain uses TRBV5-1 with TRBJ2-2, with D uncertain. This CDR3 has 16 amino acids. Germline-derived CDR1 and CDR2 are SGHRS and YFSETQ. The germline V and J ends were trimmed by 4 bases and 5 bases, with 18 bases remaining between them. This CDR3 reads CASSPVRWARTGELFL. The CDR3 nucleotides are TGCGCCAGCAGCCCCGTTCGGTGGGCGAGGACCGGGGAGCTGTTTCTT.

This clone was seen only a few times. V gene TRBV9 combines with J gene TRBJ1-6; perhaps TRBD1 as D (5 bases). CDR1 is SGDLS and CDR2 is YYNGEE in the germline V gene. This CDR3 contains 14 residues. Between the trimmed V and J ends, which lost 8 bases and 14 bases, there was a span of 23 bases. The CDR3 here is CARSIEDSLSSLHF. CDR3 sequence (DNA): TGTGCCAGAAGCATAGAAGACAGCCTTTCTTCCCTCCACTTT.

J is TRBJ2-7 and V is TRBV27, with D possibly matching TRBD1 (5 bases). In germline, CDR1 is MNHEY, CDR2 SMNVEV (reference sequence). V lost 3 bases, J lost 7 bases, and 19 bases lay in between. CDR3 length: 15 residues. CDR3 nucleotide sequence: TGTGCCAGCAGTTTTGGGGCGGAACAGCCCCTAGAGCAGTACTTC. This sequence encodes CASSFGAEQPLEQYF.

By share of the sample, this clone is medium-sized. This sequence joins TRBV28 and TRBJ1-1; 9 bases line up with TRBD1. The germline V gene has CDR1 MDHEN and CDR2 SYDVKM. The CDR3 is made up of 15 amino acids. V lost 0 bases and J lost 3; bases outside the gene matches: 2. CDR3 amino acids: CASSLWGQGYTEAFF. The CDR3 DNA is TGTGCCAGCAGTTTATGGGGACAGGGCTACACTGAAGCTTTCTTT.

This clone came up a few times. The chain links TRBV7-8 to TRBJ1-1, with D hard to call. V shed 1 base and J shed 7 bases, with 7 bases lying between them. The CDR3 sequence is 12 residues long. Germline CDR1 reads SGHVS; CDR2 reads FQNEAQ. As DNA, the CDR3 is TGTGCCAGCAGCTTAGATACGGGTGAAGCTTTCTTT. Protein sequence: CASSLDTGEAFF.

CDR3 DNA: TGTGCCAGCATTTTCCTCCCGGGGGGGCCGTCAGTGGAGCTGTTTTTT. Translation: CASIFLPGGPSVELFF. The chain joins TRBV12-3 or TRBV12-4 to TRBJ2-2, with 8 bases aligning to TRBD2. This CDR3 is 16 amino acids long. The V and J ends lost 7 bases and 10 bases, in that order; junction bases with no gene match: 17.

The J gene is TRBJ2-1, the V gene TRBV5-4; no definite D call. V lost 4 bases and J lost 8, with 10 bases in between. Germline CDR1 is SGHNT and CDR2 is YYREEE (reference sequence). CDR3 size: 12 residues. The CDR3 loop reads CASSTHRDEQFF. The CDR3 coding sequence is TGTGCCAGCAGCACGCACCGTGATGAGCAGTTCTTC.

This clone has ten or more counts. At one of its ends the junction is not consistent with the germline gene, which may arise from a read error. Other DNA sequences in the same sample also yield this CDR3. The V and J genes are TRBV3-1 and TRBJ2-7; 9 bases match TRBD2. This CDR3 contains 14 residues. Germline V gene sequence: CDR1 LGHDT, CDR2 YNNKEL (reference sequence). CDR3 sequence (DNA): TGTGCCAGCAGCCTATCTCCTACTAGCGGGTCGTTGAACTTC. Protein: CASSLSPTSGSLNF.

CDR3 DNA: TGTGCCAGTAGTAGACAGGGGGCTAAGGGTTCACCCCTCCACTTT. Translation: CASSRQGAKGSPLHF. J is TRBJ1-6 and V is TRBV19; 10 bases agree with TRBD1. Germline V lookup: CDR1 LNHDA, CDR2 SQIVND (reference sequence). V lost 4 bases to trimming and J lost 9 bases; unmatched junction nucleotides: 6. The CDR3 has 15 amino acids. The complete variable domain, with remaining parts taken from reference TRBV19 and TRBJ1-6, reads DGGITQSPKYLFRKEGQNVTLSCEQNLNHDAMYWYRQDPGQGLRLIYYSQIVNDFQKGDIAEGYSVSREKKESFPLTVTSAQKNPTAFYLCASSRQGAKGSPLHFGNGTRLTVT.

This clone was observed a handful of times. The V call is TRBV29-1, the J call TRBJ1-2; D remains ambiguous. The CDR3 sequence is 18 residues long. Germline CDR1 is SQVTM and CDR2 is ANQGSEA. The V end lost 7 bases, the J end lost 8 bases, and 35 bases lay between the germline ends. DNA of the CDR3: TGCAGCGCCGCGGGGTTGGGCAGCATCGCCCCCGGCGAGAGGGGCTACACCTTC. Encoded protein: CSAAGLGSIAPGERGYTF.

This clone was seen at least ten times. The chain joins TRBV25-1 to TRBJ2-1, with 9 positions matching TRBD1. The CDR3 length is 16 residues. Trimming cost V 8 bases and J 0 bases; bases outside gene matches: 8. Per germline, CDR1 MGHDK and CDR2 SYGVNS. CDR3 amino acids: CASGGTGSSSYNEQFF. In DNA form, the CDR3 reads TGTGCCAGCGGGGGGACAGGGAGCTCCTCCTACAATGAGCAGTTCTTC.

The V gene is TRBV7-3, the J gene TRBJ1-5, with D possibly matching TRBD1 (6 bases). CDR1 is SGHTA and CDR2 is FQGTGA in the germline V gene. Trimming took off 9 bases at V and 3 bases at J, with 12 bases between the two ends. This CDR3 contains 13 residues. The CDR3 here is CASTGQLNQPQHF. The CDR3 nucleotides read TGTGCCAGTACGGGACAACTCAATCAGCCCCAGCATTTT.

This clone is judged medium-sized (0.01 to 0.1%). The chain combines TRBV6-4 with TRBJ2-2, with unresolved D. Germline lookup yields CDR1 MRHNA and CDR2 SNTAGT. The CDR3 extends over 13 amino acids. The V end lost 0 bases, the J end lost 3 bases, and 2 bases lay between the germline ends. CDR3 DNA: TGTGCCAGCAGTGACTCAGACACCGGGGAGCTGTTTTTT. Translated: CASSDSDTGELFF.

The sample holds a few counts of this clone. J is TRBJ1-5 and V is TRBV20-1; D gene uncertain. V lost 0 bases and J 6 bases, leaving 6 bases between the germline ends. Germline V gives CDR1 DFQATT, CDR2 SNEGSKA (reference sequence). This CDR3 region has 12 residues. The CDR3 spells CSARDEVQPQHF. CDR3 DNA sequence: TGCAGTGCTAGAGATGAGGTTCAGCCCCAGCATTTT.

This clone was counted a few times. The V gene is TRBV2, the J gene TRBJ2-1; 7 positions match TRBD2. The J segment lost 5 bases and the V segment lost 8 bases, leaving 9 bases of the junction unmatched. The germline CDR1 and CDR2 sequences are SNHLY and FYNNEI. The CDR3 runs 14 residues. In nucleotides, the CDR3 is TGTGCCAGCCTTGGGGGAGGGCCTGACAATGAGCAGTTCTTC. Translating it yields CASLGGGPDNEQFF.

In this sample, this clone turned up many times. This rearrangement joins TRBV20-1 to TRBJ1-1; D not certain. V was trimmed by 6 bases and J by 1 base, leaving 12 bases between them. The CDR3 is made up of 13 amino acids. CDR1 is DFQATT and CDR2 is SNEGSKA in the germline V gene (reference sequence). The CDR3 here is CSAQTAQNTEAFF. The CDR3 DNA sequence: TGCAGTGCCCAAACAGCACAGAACACTGAAGCTTTCTTT.

This clone has only a few counts. CDR3: CAVGTRVNEQFF. As DNA, the CDR3 is TGTGCCGTTGGGACCCGAGTCAATGAGCAGTTCTTC. The V gene is TRBV10-3, the J gene TRBJ2-1; possibly TRBD1 or TRBD2 for D (5 bases each). Germline V gives CDR1 ENHRY, CDR2 SYGVKD. The V gene lost 11 bases and the J gene lost 6 bases, with 14 bases spanning the gap. The CDR3 runs to 12 residues.

For this clone: A junction end diverges from the germline sequence, so it may reflect a read error. The V and J genes are TRBV28 and TRBJ1-5; maybe TRBD1 (5 bases). The CDR3 covers 16 residues. Germline CDR1 MDHEN, CDR2 SYDVKM. The CDR3 protein is CASRGSVRGGNQPQHF. As DNA, the CDR3 is TGTGCCAGCAGAGGGTCGGTGAGGGGTGGCAATCAGCCCCAGCATTTC.

Many counts were recorded for this clone. The rearrangement joins TRBV5-1 to TRBJ1-1, with a weak D call TRBD1 (6 bases). The CDR3 sequence is 15 residues long. Germline lookup yields CDR1 SGHRS and CDR2 YFSETQ. The V and J ends lost 1 base and 0 bases respectively, with 10 bases between them. The DNA for the CDR3 is TGCGCCAGCAGCTTGTCAGGGGTCATGAACACTGAAGCTTTCTTT. Amino acids: CASSLSGVMNTEAFF.